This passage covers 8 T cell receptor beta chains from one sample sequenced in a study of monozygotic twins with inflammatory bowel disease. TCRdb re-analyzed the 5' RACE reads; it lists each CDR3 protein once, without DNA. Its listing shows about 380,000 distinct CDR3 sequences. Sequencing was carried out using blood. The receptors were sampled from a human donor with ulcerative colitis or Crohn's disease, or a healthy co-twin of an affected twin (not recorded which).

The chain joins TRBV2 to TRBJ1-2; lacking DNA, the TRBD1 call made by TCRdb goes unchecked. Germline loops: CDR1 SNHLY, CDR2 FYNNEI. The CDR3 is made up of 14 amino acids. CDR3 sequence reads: CASSRTGPDYGYTF.

The CDR3 sequence is CASSSPPGGSYGYTF. The chain joins TRBV7-2 to TRBJ1-2; the TCRdb D gene call, TRBD1, has no DNA to confirm it. The germline V gene encodes CDR1 SGHTA and CDR2 FQGNSA. CDR3 size: 15 residues.

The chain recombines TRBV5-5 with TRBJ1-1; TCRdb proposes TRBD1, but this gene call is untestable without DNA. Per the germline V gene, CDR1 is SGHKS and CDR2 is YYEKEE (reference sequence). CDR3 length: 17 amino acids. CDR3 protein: CASSPGDGQPRDTEAFF.

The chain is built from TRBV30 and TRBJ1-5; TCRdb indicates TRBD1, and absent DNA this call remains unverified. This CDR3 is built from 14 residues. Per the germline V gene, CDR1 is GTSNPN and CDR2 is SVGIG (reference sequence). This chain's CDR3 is CAWSPSTGRGTQHF.

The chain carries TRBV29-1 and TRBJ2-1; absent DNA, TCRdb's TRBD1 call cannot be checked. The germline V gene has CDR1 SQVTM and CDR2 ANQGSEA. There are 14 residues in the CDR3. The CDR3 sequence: CSVRTGGSYNEQFF.

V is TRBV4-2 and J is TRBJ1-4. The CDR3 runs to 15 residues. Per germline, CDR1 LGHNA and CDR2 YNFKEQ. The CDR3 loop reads CASSQFQAVGEKLFF.

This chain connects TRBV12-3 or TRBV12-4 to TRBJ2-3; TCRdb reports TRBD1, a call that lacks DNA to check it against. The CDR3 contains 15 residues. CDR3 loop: CVSTLAGGFTDTQYF.

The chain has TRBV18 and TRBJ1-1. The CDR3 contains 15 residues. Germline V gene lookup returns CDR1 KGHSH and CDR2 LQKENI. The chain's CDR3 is CASSPGGLENTEAFF.